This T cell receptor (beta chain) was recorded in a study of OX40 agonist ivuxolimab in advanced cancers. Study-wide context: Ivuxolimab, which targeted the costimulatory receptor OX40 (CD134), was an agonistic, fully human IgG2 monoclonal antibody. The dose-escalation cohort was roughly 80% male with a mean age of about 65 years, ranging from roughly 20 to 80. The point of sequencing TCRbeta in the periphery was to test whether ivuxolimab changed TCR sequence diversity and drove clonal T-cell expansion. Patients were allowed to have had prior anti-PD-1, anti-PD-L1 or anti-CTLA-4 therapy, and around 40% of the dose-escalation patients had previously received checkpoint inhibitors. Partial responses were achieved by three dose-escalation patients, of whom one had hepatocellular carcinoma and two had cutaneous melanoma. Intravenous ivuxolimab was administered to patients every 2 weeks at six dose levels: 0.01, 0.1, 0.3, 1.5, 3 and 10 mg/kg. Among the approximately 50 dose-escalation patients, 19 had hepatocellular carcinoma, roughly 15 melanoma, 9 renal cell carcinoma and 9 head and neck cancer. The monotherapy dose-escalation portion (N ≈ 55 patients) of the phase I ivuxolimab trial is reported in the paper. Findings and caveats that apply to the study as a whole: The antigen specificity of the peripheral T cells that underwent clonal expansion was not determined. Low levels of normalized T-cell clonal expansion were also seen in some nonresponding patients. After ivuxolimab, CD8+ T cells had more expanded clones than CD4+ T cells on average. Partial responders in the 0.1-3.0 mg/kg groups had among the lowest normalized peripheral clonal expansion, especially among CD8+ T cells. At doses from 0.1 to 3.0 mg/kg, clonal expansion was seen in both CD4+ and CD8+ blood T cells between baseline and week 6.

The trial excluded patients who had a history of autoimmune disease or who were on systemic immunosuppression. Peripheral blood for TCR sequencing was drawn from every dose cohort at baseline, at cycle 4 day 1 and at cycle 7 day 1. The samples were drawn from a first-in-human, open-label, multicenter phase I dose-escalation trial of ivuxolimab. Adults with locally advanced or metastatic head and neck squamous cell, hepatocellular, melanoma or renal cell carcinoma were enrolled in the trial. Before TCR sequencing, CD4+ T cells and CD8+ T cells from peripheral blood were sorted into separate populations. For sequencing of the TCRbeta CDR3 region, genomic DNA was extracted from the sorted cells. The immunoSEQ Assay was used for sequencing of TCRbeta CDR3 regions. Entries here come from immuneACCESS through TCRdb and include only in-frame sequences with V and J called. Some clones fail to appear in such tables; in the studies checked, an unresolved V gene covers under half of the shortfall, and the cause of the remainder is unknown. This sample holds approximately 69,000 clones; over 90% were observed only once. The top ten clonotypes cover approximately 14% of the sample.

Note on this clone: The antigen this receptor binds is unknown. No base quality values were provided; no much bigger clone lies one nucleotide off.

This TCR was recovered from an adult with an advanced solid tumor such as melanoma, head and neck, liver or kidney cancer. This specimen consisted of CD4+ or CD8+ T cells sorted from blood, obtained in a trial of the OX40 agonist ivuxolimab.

The sequenced DNA is TGTGCCAGCACCCCTCGGGGGGGTCCAATTTCCTACGAGCAGTACTTC. Its translation reads: CASTPRGGPISYEQYF. The sequence is built from TRBV28 and TRBJ2-7, and TRBD2 matches 8 of the central bases. The CDR3 runs 16 residues from the cysteine to the phenylalanine. The DNA shown is the 48-base CDR3, in frame from base 1. The germline V gene sets CDR1 to MDHEN and CDR2 to SYDVKM. Unmatched junction bases come to 12, with V trimmed by 7 bases and J by 1 base.